This T cell receptor beta chain was found in a study of control samples from healthy donors and cancer patients. Germline CDR1 reads SGDLS; CDR2 reads YYNGEE. V was shortened by 2 bases and J by 4 bases, with 8 bases between the two germline ends. The CDR3 extends over 13 amino acids. Method: immunoSEQ multiplex PCR; TCRdb's copy keeps in-frame clones and lacks some. The table has around 90,000 clones, around nine tenths seen once. Specimen: blood. The origin of this receptor is a man aged 25 to 45 in good health. The chain joins TRBV9 to TRBJ2-3; D is possibly TRBD2 (6 bases). CDR3 DNA: TGTGCCAGCAGCGTGCTAGCGCCAGATACGCAGTATTTT. Its translation is CASSVLAPDTQYF.